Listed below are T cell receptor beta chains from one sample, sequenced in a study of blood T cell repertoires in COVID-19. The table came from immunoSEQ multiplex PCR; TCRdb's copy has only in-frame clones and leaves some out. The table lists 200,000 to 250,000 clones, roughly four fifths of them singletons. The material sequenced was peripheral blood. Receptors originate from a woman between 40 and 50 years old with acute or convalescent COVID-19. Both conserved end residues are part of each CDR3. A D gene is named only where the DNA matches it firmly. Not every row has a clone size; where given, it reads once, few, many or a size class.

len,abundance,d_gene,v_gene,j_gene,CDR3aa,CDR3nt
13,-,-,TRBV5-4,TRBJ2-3,CASSLSGTDTQYF,TGTGCCAGCAGCTTGTCGGGGACAGATACGCAGTATTTT
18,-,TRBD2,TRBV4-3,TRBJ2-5,CASSQERALAGGVETQYF,TGCGCCAGCAGCCAAGAGCGAGCCCTAGCGGGAGGGGTAGAGACCCAGTACTTC
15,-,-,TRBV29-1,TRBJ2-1,CSVEDWAGTVSEQFF,TGCAGCGTTGAAGATTGGGCGGGAACGGTGAGTGAGCAGTTCTTC
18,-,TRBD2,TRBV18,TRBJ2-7,CASSPKAGVMHYSYEQYF,TGTGCCAGCTCACCAAAAGCGGGGGTCATGCACTATTCCTACGAGCAGTACTTC
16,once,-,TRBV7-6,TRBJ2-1,CASSSQRRGPYNEQFF,TGTGCCAGCAGCTCACAGCGGAGGGGGCCCTACAATGAGCAGTTCTTC
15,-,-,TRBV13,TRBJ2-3,CASSDPGGGTDTQYF,TGTGCCAGCAGCGACCCGGGGGGCGGCACAGATACGCAGTATTTT
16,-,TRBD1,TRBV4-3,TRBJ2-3,CASSPGQGSGRDTQYF,TGCGCCAGCAGCCCCGGACAGGGTTCTGGGCGAGATACGCAGTATTTT
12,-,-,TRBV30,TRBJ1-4,CAWNGEDEKLFF,TGTGCCTGGAACGGAGAGGATGAAAAACTGTTTTTT
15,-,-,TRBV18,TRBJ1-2,CASSPPQGWSYGYTF,TGTGCCAGCTCACCACCTCAGGGCTGGAGCTATGGCTACACCTTC
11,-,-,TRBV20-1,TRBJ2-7,CSARGGYEQYF,TGCAGTGCTAGGGGCGGGTACGAGCAGTACTTC
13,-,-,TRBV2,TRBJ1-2,CASRDRTNYGYTF,TGTGCCAGCCGTGACAGAACCAACTATGGCTACACCTTC
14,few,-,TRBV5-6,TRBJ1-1,CASSLEHMNTEAFF,TGTGCCAGCAGCTTGGAACACATGAACACTGAAGCTTTCTTT
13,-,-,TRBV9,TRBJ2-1,CASSVAGYNEQFF,TGTGCCAGCAGCGTAGCGGGGTACAATGAGCAGTTCTTC
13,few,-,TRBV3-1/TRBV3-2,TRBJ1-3,CASSQSPGNTIYF,TGTGCCAGCAGCCAATCTCCTGGAAACACCATATATTTT
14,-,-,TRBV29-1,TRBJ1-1,CSVGQGFVNTEAFF,TGCAGCGTTGGGCAGGGGTTCGTGAACACTGAAGCTTTCTTT
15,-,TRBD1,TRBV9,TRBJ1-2,CASSVGQGDFYGYTF,TGTGCCAGCAGCGTAGGTCAGGGGGACTTCTATGGCTACACCTTC
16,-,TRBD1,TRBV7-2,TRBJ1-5,CASSLVGTGENQPQHF,TGTGCCAGCAGCTTAGTGGGGACAGGGGAAAATCAGCCCCAGCATTTT
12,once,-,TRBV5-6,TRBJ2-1,CASSLWANEQFF,TGTGCCAGCAGCTTATGGGCGAATGAGCAGTTCTTC
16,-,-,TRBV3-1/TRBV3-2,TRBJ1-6,CASSPRQVIGNSPLHF,TGTGCCAGCAGCCCCCGACAGGTTATTGGGAATTCACCCCTCCACTTT
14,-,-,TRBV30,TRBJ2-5,CAWSVGAGQETQYF,TGTGCCTGGAGTGTGGGGGCGGGCCAAGAGACCCAGTACTTC
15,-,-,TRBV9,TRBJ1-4,CASSDQGGTNEKLFF,TGTGCCAGCAGCGACCAGGGTGGAACTAATGAAAAACTGTTTTTT
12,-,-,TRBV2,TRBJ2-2,CAPRGNTGELFF,TGTGCCCCACGGGGGAACACCGGGGAGCTGTTTTTT
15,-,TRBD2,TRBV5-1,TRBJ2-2,CASSGTSGVTGELFF,TGCGCCAGCAGCGGGACTAGCGGGGTTACCGGGGAGCTGTTTTTT
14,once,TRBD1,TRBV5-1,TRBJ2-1,CASSLGDRDNEQFF,TGCGCCAGCAGCTTGGGGGACAGAGACAATGAGCAGTTCTTC
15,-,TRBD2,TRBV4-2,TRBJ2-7,CASSQVLAGELEQYF,TGTGCCAGCAGCCAAGTGCTAGCGGGAGAGTTGGAGCAGTACTTC
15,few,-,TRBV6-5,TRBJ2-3,CASSARGAWEDTQYF,TGTGCCAGCAGCGCCAGGGGGGCCTGGGAAGATACGCAGTATTTT
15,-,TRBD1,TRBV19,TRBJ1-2,CASSMMTGPLYGYTF,TGTGCCAGTAGTATGATGACAGGGCCCCTCTATGGCTACACCTTC
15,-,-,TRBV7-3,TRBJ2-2,CASSSPGEGTGELFF,TGTGCCAGCAGCTCCCCGGGTGAGGGCACCGGGGAGCTGTTTTTT
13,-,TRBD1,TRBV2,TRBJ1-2,CASSGDRDDGYTF,TGTGCCAGCAGTGGAGACAGGGATGATGGCTACACCTTC
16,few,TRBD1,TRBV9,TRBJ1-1,CASSGDRGLMNTEAFF,TGTGCCAGCAGCGGGGACAGGGGGCTCATGAACACTGAAGCTTTCTTT
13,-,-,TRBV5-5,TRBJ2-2,CASSLGSTGELFF,TGTGCCAGCAGCTTAGGGAGCACCGGGGAGCTGTTTTTT
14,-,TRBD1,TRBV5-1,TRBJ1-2,CASSLGSGTGGYTF,TGCGCCAGCAGCCTGGGATCCGGGACAGGCGGCTACACCTTC
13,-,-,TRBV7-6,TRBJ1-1,CASSLAQGYEAFF,TGTGCCAGCAGCTTAGCACAGGGTTACGAAGCTTTCTTT
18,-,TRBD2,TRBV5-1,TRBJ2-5,CASSLGPRIAGVSETQYF,TGCGCCAGCAGCTTGGGACCTAGGATAGCGGGAGTCTCGGAGACCCAGTACTTC
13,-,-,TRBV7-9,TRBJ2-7,CASRDGGYTEQYF,TGTGCCAGCAGAGATGGGGGGTACACCGAGCAGTACTTC
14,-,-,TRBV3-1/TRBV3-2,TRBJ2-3,CASSQDGAADTQYF,TGTGCCAGCAGCCAAGATGGGGCAGCAGATACGCAGTATTTT
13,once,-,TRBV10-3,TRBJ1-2,CAISESRQGGYTF,TGTGCCATCAGTGAGTCGAGGCAGGGTGGCTACACCTTC
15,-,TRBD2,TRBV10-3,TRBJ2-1,CATRAWTSADNEQFF,TGTGCCACCAGGGCTTGGACTAGCGCGGACAATGAGCAGTTCTTC
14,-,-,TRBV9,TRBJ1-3,CASSAGGVFPTIYF,TGTGCCAGCAGCGCGGGGGGGGTTTTTCCCACCATATATTTT
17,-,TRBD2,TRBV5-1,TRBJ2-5,CASSLAAAGGPQETQYF,TGCGCCAGCAGCTTGGCGGCAGCGGGGGGGCCGCAGGAGACCCAGTACTTC
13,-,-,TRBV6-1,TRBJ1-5,CASSEVGQQDQHF,TGTGCCAGCAGTGAAGTGGGCCAGCAAGACCAGCATTTT
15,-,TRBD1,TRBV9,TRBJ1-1,CASSVGTGESTEAFF,TGTGCCAGCAGCGTCGGGACAGGGGAGTCGACTGAAGCTTTCTTT
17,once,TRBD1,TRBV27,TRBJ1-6,CASSSPAATGTASPLHF,TGTGCCAGCAGTTCCCCGGCCGCGACAGGGACAGCTTCACCCCTCCACTTT
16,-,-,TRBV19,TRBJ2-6,CASSILRGWGANVLTF,TGTGCCAGTAGTATCCTAAGGGGTTGGGGGGCCAACGTCCTGACTTTC
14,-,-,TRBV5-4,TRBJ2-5,CASSPGGTAETQYF,TGTGCCAGCAGCCCCGGGGGAACGGCGGAGACCCAGTACTTC
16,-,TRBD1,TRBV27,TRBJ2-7,CASSWSGQGSAYEQYF,TGTGCCAGCAGTTGGTCCGGACAGGGATCAGCCTACGAGCAGTACTTC